This TCR beta chain was sequenced during a study of blood T cell repertoires in COVID-19. Study summary: Both acute and convalescent COVID-19 samples were obtained from the United States, Italy and Spain. Sources were T cells, B-cell-depleted T cells, or PBMCs; the material itself was cDNA or gDNA.

Authors' data handling: Estimation of nucleated cell counts was performed using reference gene primer amplification. Clones were sequenced by immunoSEQ multiplex PCR, and TCRdb holds only the in-frame ones, with some missing. The V and J calls and clone size are taken from that table; D and trimming were inferred from the DNA. Of about 150,000 clones in the sample, roughly 82% were seen once. This sequence originates from a woman aged 50 to 60 in a cohort sampled during active or convalescent COVID-19. Source material: peripheral blood.

The DNA for the CDR3 is TGCGCCAGCAGCCTGTCGTCCAGAAACACCGGGGAGCTGTTTTTT. Translation: CASSLSSRNTGELFF. This chain links TRBV4-1 with TRBJ2-2, with unresolved D. This CDR3 has 15 residues. Trimming left V 4 bases short and J 2 bases short, with 11 bases between. Looked up from germline, CDR1 is MGHRA and CDR2 is YSYEKL.